The 23 T cell receptor beta chains below were found in one sample sequenced in a study of T-cell memory formation after mild COVID-19. TCRdb fed the 5' RACE reads into MiXCR, producing one record per CDR3 protein. The sample shows 200,000 or so distinct CDR3 sequences, just over 9.5% of them seen only once. The sample comprised PBMCs or a T cell subset sorted from them (not recorded which). These receptors were taken from a man younger than 35 who had mild COVID-19 (a few samples of this study predate the infection). Cell type and time point are not known.

The chain uses TRBV12-3 or TRBV12-4 and TRBJ2-5; 15 bases are a match to TRBD2. The trim removed 3 bases at V and 2 bases at J, leaving 4 bases unmatched. The CDR3 contains 17 residues. CDR3 region: CASSLGTSGGTQETQYF. The CDR3 region has the DNA TGTGCCAGCAGTTTGGGGACTAGCGGGGGGACACAAGAGACCCAGTACTTC.

CDR3 bases: TGTGCCAGCAGCCAGGGGGACAGCTCCTACGAGCAGTACGTC. Protein sequence: CASSQGDSSYEQYV. The chain combines TRBV7-2 with TRBJ2-7; TRBD1 aligns across 7 bases. Trimming removed 5 bases from V and 0 bases from J; junction bases left unmatched: 4. CDR3 length equals 14 residues. CDR1 is SGHTA and CDR2 is FQGNSA in the germline V gene.

This chain links TRBV20-1 with TRBJ1-2; the D gene is possibly TRBD1 (5 bases). Deletions cut 5 bases from V and 3 bases from J, with 19 bases between. CDR3 size: 15 residues. From germline, CDR1 is DFQATT and CDR2 SNEGSKA (reference sequence). This CDR3 reads CSAANSGGSHYGYTF. CDR3 sequence (DNA): TGCAGTGCTGCCAATTCGGGGGGGTCGCACTATGGCTACACCTTC.

The V call is TRBV11-2, the J call TRBJ2-5, with D possibly being TRBD2 (6 bases). The CDR3 covers 16 residues. Trimming shortened V by 5 bases and J by 0 bases, and 16 bases separated the two germline ends. The germline CDR1 and CDR2 sequences are SGHAT and FQNNGV. The CDR3 coding sequence is TGTGCCAGCAGCGCGCCCGGGACTCAATACCAAGAGACCCAGTACTTC. This translates into CASSAPGTQYQETQYF.

V usage is TRBV6-6 and J usage is TRBJ2-1; D possibly corresponds to TRBD2 (6 bases). Germline CDR1 reads MNHNY; CDR2 reads SVGAGI (reference sequence). V lost 2 bases and J lost 8, with 22 bases in between. CDR3 length: 17 amino acids. CDR3 protein: CASSYPTGTSRDHEQFF. CDR3 nucleotide sequence: TGTGCCAGCAGTTACCCGACCGGAACTAGCCGCGATCATGAGCAGTTCTTC.

This chain uses TRBV6-5 with TRBJ1-2, with D possibly TRBD1 on 6 matching bases. CDR1 is MNHEY and CDR2 is SVGAGI in the germline V gene. V lost 8 bases and J lost 0, with 10 bases in between. This CDR3 is built from 13 residues. CDR3 residues: CASGGTTNYGYTF. DNA of the CDR3: TGTGCCAGCGGTGGGACAACTAACTATGGCTACACCTTC.

There are a few counts of this clonotype. The chain joins TRBV12-3 or TRBV12-4 to TRBJ1-5; D unresolved. CDR3 length: 14 residues. Trimming left V 4 bases short and J 6 bases short, with 13 bases between. Here the CDR3 DNA reads TGTGCCAGCAGTTGGGCAGGAACGGGTCAGCCCCAGCATTTT. This encodes CASSWAGTGQPQHF.

J is TRBJ1-2 and V is TRBV7-2, with D tentatively TRBD1 (5 bases). Germline loops: CDR1 SGHTA, CDR2 FQGNSA. The CDR3 covers 14 residues. Trimming took 3 bases from V and 4 from J, leaving 12 bases between them. Here the CDR3 reads CASSFRQTLYGYTF. CDR3 sequence (DNA): TGTGCCAGCAGCTTTAGACAGACTCTCTATGGCTACACCTTC.

The sample holds many counts of this clonotype. CDR3 sequence: CASSQDGGGVGDSPLHF. CDR3 nucleotide sequence: TGTGCCAGCAGCCAAGATGGGGGCGGGGTGGGAGATTCACCCCTCCACTTT. The V call is TRBV4-2, the J call TRBJ1-6; a weak D match, TRBD1 (6 bases). Germline assignment: CDR1 LGHNA and CDR2 YNFKEQ. The CDR3 totals 17 residues. Between the trimmed V and J ends, which lost 0 bases and 8 bases, there was a span of 17 bases.

The chain couples TRBV6-6 to TRBJ1-2, with 7 positions matching TRBD1. This CDR3 region has 14 residues. Germline loops: CDR1 MNHNY, CDR2 SVGAGI (reference sequence). V lost 1 base, J lost 7 bases, and 6 bases stayed unmatched. The CDR3 DNA is TGTGCCAGCAGTTACTGGCAGGGGGAGGGTGGCTACACCTTC. This encodes CASSYWQGEGGYTF.

The sample holds many counts of this clonotype. The chain has TRBV6-5 and TRBJ2-7; 7 bases fit TRBD1. CDR1 MNHEY and CDR2 SVGAGI come from the germline V gene. Trimming at V came to 2 bases and at J to 7 bases, leaving 23 bases not matched to a gene. CDR3 length: 19 amino acids. CDR3 sequence (DNA): TGTGCCAGCAGTTACACCCGATCGTGTCTGGGCAACAGGGGACGGGAGCAGTACGTC. Protein: CASSYTRSCLGNRGREQYV.

This clonotype was found many times. The J gene is TRBJ1-1, the V gene TRBV5-1, with 9 bases identical to TRBD1. The V gene's germline CDR1 is SGHRS and CDR2 YFSETQ. Losses at the gene ends were 0 bases for V and 3 bases for J; bases not matched to a gene: 9. The CDR3 sequence is 17 residues long. This CDR3 is CASSLGYRGQGYTEAFF. For the CDR3, the DNA is TGCGCCAGCAGCTTGGGCTACCGGGGACAGGGCTACACTGAAGCTTTCTTT.

CDR3 loop: CASSSLGGREYF. Here the CDR3 DNA reads TGTGCCAGCAGTTCCCTTGGGGGGCGCGAGTACTTC. J is TRBJ2-7 and V is TRBV27; either TRBD1 or TRBD2 may supply D (6 bases each). Per germline, CDR1 MNHEY and CDR2 SMNVEV (reference sequence). The CDR3 is made up of 12 amino acids. Trimming cost V 4 bases and J 11 bases, with 15 bases left between them.

The chain recombines TRBV6-2 or TRBV6-3 with TRBJ1-2; D not resolved. V was cut by 6 bases and J by 4 bases, with 15 bases left in between. Germline loops: CDR1 MNHEY, CDR2 SVGEGT. CDR3 length: 14 residues. The CDR3 reads CASSLPAGAYGYTF. The CDR3, as DNA: TGTGCCAGCAGCCTCCCCGCGGGTGCCTATGGCTACACCTTC.

This clonotype was detected only a few times. The chain combines TRBV5-1 with TRBJ1-4; 7 bases line up with TRBD1. The ends lost 4 bases at V and 0 bases at J; junction bases unmatched: 3. Germline lookup yields CDR1 SGHRS and CDR2 YFSETQ. CDR3 size: 15 residues. The CDR3 DNA sequence: TGCGCCAGCAGCGCCCAGGGGGCAACTAATGAAAAACTGTTTTTT. Protein product: CASSAQGATNEKLFF.

The CDR3 reads CASSRDFRGLTDTQYF. CDR3 in DNA: TGTGCCAGCAGCCGGGACTTCCGGGGCCTGACAGATACGCAGTATTTT. The chain combines TRBV6-2 or TRBV6-3 with TRBJ2-3; perhaps TRBD2 as D (6 bases). The CDR3 has 16 amino acids. V lost 6 bases and J lost 3, with 19 bases in between. CDR1 is MNHEY and CDR2 is SVGEGT in the germline V gene.

The chain is built from TRBV10-3 and TRBJ2-1; D call uncertain. The CDR3 length is 15 residues. Trimming pared 0 bases from V and 4 bases from J, leaving 10 bases between. In germline, CDR1 is ENHRY, CDR2 SYGVKD. The CDR3 DNA is TGTGCCATCAGTGAGTCTTGGCCAGCATACAATGAGCAGTTCTTC. This codes for CAISESWPAYNEQFF.

This clonotype was recorded at least ten times. The CDR3 nucleotides read TGCGCCAGCAGCACCTCGACCCCTTCGGAGACCCAGTACTTC. Translated, it gives CASSTSTPSETQYF. This rearrangement joins TRBV5-1 to TRBJ2-5, with unresolved D. CDR1 is SGHRS and CDR2 is YFSETQ in the germline V gene. The length of the CDR3 is 14 residues. Trimming cost V 4 bases and J 5 bases, with 15 bases left between them.

This rearrangement joins TRBV5-1 to TRBJ1-1; D remains unclear. Germline-derived CDR1 and CDR2 are SGHRS and YFSETQ. Trimming removed 0 bases from V and 0 bases from J, with 9 bases in between. The CDR3 contains 15 residues. CDR3 nucleotide sequence: TGCGCCAGCAGCTTGGCTGAGGGTTTGAACACTGAAGCTTTCTTT. Amino acid sequence: CASSLAEGLNTEAFF.

V and J are TRBV4-3 and TRBJ2-7; the D is unclear. This CDR3 has 13 amino acids. CDR1 is LGHNA, CDR2 YSLEER, per germline. V dropped 0 bases and J dropped 4 bases, with 7 bases sitting between them. CDR3 bases: TGCGCCAGCAGCCAAGATCCCAGGTACGAGCAGTACTTC. It is translated as CASSQDPRYEQYF.

This chain connects TRBV11-2 to TRBJ2-4, with 12 bases identical to TRBD2. The length of the CDR3 is 17 residues. Germline CDR1 is SGHAT and CDR2 is FQNNGV. The V segment lost 4 bases and the J segment 1 base; nucleotides outside the gene matches: 5. The CDR3 region is CASSYLAGGLAKNIQYF. CDR3 nucleotides: TGTGCCAGCAGCTATCTAGCGGGGGGGCTGGCCAAAAACATTCAGTACTTC.

This clonotype was detected many times. The chain's CDR3 is CASSPRGTGMNTEAFF. The CDR3 nucleotides are TGTGCCAGCAGCCCTCGGGGTACCGGGATGAACACTGAAGCTTTCTTT. This chain links TRBV7-2 with TRBJ1-1; D unresolved. The length of the CDR3 is 16 residues. V dropped 5 bases and J dropped 0 bases, with 16 bases sitting between them. Germline loops: CDR1 SGHTA, CDR2 FQGNSA.

This clonotype was observed a handful of times. The V gene is TRBV6-2 or TRBV6-3, the J gene TRBJ1-5; D gene unclear. CDR1 is MNHEY and CDR2 is SVGEGT in the germline V gene. Trimming took 2 bases from V and 0 from J, leaving 8 bases between them. The CDR3 length is 15 residues. The CDR3 is CASSYEANSNQPQHF. The CDR3 DNA is TGTGCCAGCAGTTACGAAGCTAATAGCAATCAGCCCCAGCATTTT.